The present TCR beta chain was sequenced within a study of blood T cell repertoires in COVID-19. The wider study: The United States, Italy and Spain provided the acute and convalescent COVID-19 samples.

In the authors' workflow: Amplification with reference gene primers provided the estimates of nucleated cell counts. The protocol was immunoSEQ multiplex PCR, while the TCRdb copy is restricted to in-frame clones and leaves out a portion. The DNA was the basis for D and trimming; V, J and clone size are from that table. The sample holds 400,000 or so clones, roughly 90% seen once. This receptor was obtained from a young man with COVID-19, enrolled during active disease. The sequenced sample consisted of peripheral blood.

The CDR3 bases are TGTGCCAGCATGCTGACTAGCGGGGGCACAGATACGCAGTATTTT. Residues: CASMLTSGGTDTQYF. V is TRBV2 and J is TRBJ2-3; 11 bases are a match to TRBD2. This CDR3 is 15 amino acids long. The ends lost 7 bases at V and 1 base at J; junction bases unmatched: 4. CDR1 and CDR2 from the germline V gene are SNHLY and FYNNEI.